This T cell receptor (beta chain) derives from a study of blood T cell repertoires in COVID-19. Unmatched junction bases numbered 6, after V lost 1 base and J lost 3 bases. Germline CDR1 is KGHSH and CDR2 is LQKENI. This CDR3 is 16 amino acids long. Libraries were prepared by immunoSEQ multiplex PCR; TCRdb keeps only in-frame clonotypes and omits some of them. The table records about 230,000 clones, about nine tenths of them present only once. Adults between roughly 18 and 90 years of age took part from 24 US areas. This chain links TRBV18 with TRBJ2-3, with 8 bases identical to TRBD1. The receptor comes from a woman in her twenties or thirties with acute COVID-19. Sequencing input: PBMCs or T cells enriched from blood (not recorded which). CDR3 amino acids: CASSPLAGGGTDTQYF. DNA of the CDR3: TGTGCCAGCTCACCACTCGCAGGGGGCGGTACAGATACGCAGTATTTT.